This entry concerns a single T cell receptor (beta chain). There is no known antigen for this receptor. No per-base quality is available; no much larger clone lies one base away. The immunoSEQ Assay, a bias-controlled multiplex PCR, was used to amplify TCRbeta CDR3 regions from genomic DNA. In the paper's pipeline: Within the assay, amplification of reference gene primers was used to estimate how many nucleated cells each sample contained. Sequence reads were collapsed and filtered to measure the absolute abundance of every unique TCRbeta CDR3 rearrangement. For each sample, productive Simpson clonality was calculated as the square root of Simpson's diversity index over productive rearrangements. Here the immuneACCESS table is served through TCRdb, limited to in-frame sequences with V and J called. Missing clones are a known gap in these copies; in checked studies unresolved V genes cover under half, and the rest lacks a known reason. The V and J calls and clone size were taken over from that table, and D and trimming were inferred from the DNA. This sample has 80,000 to 90,000 clones in its table, and about four fifths of those were observed once. The ten top clones hold more than 2% of the sample.

This sample was included in a study of blood T cell repertoires in COVID-19 (dated by TCRdb to between 2020 and 2021). Describing the broader study: Collaborator samples came from the United States, Italy and Spain and covered acute and convalescent phases of COVID-19. The prospective study material was composed of cDNA or gDNA derived from T cells, B-cell-depleted T cells, or PBMCs. The dataset comprised deeply sampled blood TCRbeta repertoires from subjects exposed to, actively infected with, or recovered from COVID-19. The repertoires were released in a freely available public database intended as a resource for research on the immune response to SARS-CoV-2. The samples were drawn from two sources: the first 160 participants of the ongoing ImmuneRACE study, and fewer than 1,500 subjects contributed by 6 global collaborators. Nearly every sample came with metadata listing a de-identified subject ID, COVID-19 status, age in years and sex. Where available, HLA class I and class II types were obtained from metadata supplied by the sample provider rather than from assay-based typing.

General conclusions and limits of the study: The amount of clinical and demographic metadata varied by source and participant and was provided uncurated.

Collaborating institutions collected whole blood in K2EDTA tubes following their own protocols. For TCRbeta analysis, collaborators shipped samples in one of three forms: frozen whole blood, isolated PBMCs, or DNA extracted from either of those sample types. The source is a woman aged 70-85 years with acute or convalescent COVID-19. The sequenced sample consisted of peripheral blood.

The DNA sequence is as follows: TGTGCCAGCAGCTTGGCCGGCGGGGCGGGGAGCACAGATACGCAGTATTTT. Protein translation: CASSLAGGAGSTDTQYF. The chain was built from TRBV5-4 and TRBJ2-3; TRBD2 might be the D gene, on 6 matching bases. CDR1 and CDR2, per the germline V gene (reference sequence), are SGHNT and YYREEE. The V and J ends are trimmed by 0 bases and 0 bases, leaving 14 bases between them. There are 17 amino acids in the CDR3, from cysteine to phenylalanine inclusive. Left in the record is the CDR3 DNA by itself, 51 bases read in frame from the first base.